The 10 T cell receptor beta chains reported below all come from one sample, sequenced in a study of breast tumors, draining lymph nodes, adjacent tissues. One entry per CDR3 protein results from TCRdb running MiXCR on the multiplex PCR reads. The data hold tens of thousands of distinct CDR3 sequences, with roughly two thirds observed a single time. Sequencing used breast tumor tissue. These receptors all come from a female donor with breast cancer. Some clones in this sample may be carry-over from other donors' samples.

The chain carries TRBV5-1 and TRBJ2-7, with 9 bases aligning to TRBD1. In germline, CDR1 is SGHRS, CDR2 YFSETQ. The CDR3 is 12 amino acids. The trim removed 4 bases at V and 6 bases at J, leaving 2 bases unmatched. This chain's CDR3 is CASSRDRAEQYF. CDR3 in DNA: TGCGCCAGCAGCCGGGACAGGGCCGAGCAGTACTTC.

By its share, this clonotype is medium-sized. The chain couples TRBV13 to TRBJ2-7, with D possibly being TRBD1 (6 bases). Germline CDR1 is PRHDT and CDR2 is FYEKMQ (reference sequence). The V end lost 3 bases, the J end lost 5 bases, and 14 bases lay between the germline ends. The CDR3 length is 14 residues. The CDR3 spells CASSFRGWADEQYF. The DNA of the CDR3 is TGTGCCAGCAGCTTCAGGGGTTGGGCCGACGAGCAGTACTTC.

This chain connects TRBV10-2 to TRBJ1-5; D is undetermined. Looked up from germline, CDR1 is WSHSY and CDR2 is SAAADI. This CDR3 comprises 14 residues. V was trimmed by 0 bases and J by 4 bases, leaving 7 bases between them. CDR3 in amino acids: CASSESDVNQPQHF. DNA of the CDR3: TGCGCCAGCAGTGAGTCGGACGTGAATCAGCCCCAGCATTTT.

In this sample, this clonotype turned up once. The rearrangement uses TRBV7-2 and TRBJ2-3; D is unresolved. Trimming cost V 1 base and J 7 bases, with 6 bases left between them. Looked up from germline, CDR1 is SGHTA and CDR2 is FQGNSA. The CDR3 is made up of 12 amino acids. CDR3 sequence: CASSLDFYTQYF. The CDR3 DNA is TGTGCCAGCAGCTTAGACTTCTATACGCAGTATTTT. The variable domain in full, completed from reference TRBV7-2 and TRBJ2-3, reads GAGVSQSPSNKVTEKGKDVELRCDPISGHTALYWYRQSLGQGLEFLIYFQGNSAPDKSGLPSDRFSAERTGGSVSTLTIQRTQQEDSAVYLCASSLDFYTQYFGPGTRLTVL.

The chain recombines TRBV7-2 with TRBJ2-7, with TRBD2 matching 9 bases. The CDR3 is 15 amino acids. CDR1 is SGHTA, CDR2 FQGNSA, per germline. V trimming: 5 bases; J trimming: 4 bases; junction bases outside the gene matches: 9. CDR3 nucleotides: TGTGCCAGCAGCAATCCGGGACTAGCAGTTTACGAGCAGTACTTC. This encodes CASSNPGLAVYEQYF.

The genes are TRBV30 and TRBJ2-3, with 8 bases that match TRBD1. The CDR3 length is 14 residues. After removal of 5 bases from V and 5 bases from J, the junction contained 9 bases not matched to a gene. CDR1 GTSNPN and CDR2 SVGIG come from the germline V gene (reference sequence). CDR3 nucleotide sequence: TGTGCCTGGTTTTCCCGGGACAGGAAAGATACGCAGTATTTT. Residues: CAWFSRDRKDTQYF.

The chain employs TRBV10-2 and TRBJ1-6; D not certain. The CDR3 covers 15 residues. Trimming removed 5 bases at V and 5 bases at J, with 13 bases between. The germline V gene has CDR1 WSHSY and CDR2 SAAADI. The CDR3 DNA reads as TGCGCCAGCAGTCCAACCCCCGGTCATAATTCACCCCTCCACTTT. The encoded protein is CASSPTPGHNSPLHF.

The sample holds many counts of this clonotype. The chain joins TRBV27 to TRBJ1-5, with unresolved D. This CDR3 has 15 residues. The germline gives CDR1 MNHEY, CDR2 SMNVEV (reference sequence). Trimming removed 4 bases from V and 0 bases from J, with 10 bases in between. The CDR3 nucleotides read TGTGCCAGCAGTTCGTACAGCAATAGCAATCAGCCCCAGCATTTT. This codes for CASSSYSNSNQPQHF.

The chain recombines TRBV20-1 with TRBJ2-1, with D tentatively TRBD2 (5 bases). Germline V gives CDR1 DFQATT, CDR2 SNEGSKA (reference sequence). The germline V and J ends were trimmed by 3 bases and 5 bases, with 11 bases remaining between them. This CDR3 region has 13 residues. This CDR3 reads CSASQRRNNEQFF. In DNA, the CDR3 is TGCAGTGCTAGTCAGCGGCGTAACAATGAGCAGTTCTTC.

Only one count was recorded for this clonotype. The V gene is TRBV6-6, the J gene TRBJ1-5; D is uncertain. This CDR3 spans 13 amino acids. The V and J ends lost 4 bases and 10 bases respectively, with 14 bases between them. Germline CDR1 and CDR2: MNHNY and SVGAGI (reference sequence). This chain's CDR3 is CASSSPGMGPQHF. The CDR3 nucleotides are TGTGCCAGCAGTTCCCCCGGTATGGGTCCCCAGCATTTT.